The clone carrying this T cell receptor (beta chain) was detected a few times. This CDR3 has 13 residues. The V end lost 4 bases, the J end lost 5 bases, and 10 bases lay between the germline ends. Germline values: CDR1 MRHNA, CDR2 SNTAGT. The PCR contained 60 Vbeta and 13 Jbeta primers. In the source study's methods: About 11 million shared chains were among the roughly 80 million unique TCR beta chains that a later analysis counted. Clones were read by immunoSEQ multiplex PCR, and TCRdb kept only the in-frame ones, dropping some. Clone size and V and J calls were adopted from that table, with D and trimming inferred from the DNA. This table holds 200,000 to 250,000 clones, around 79% found once. The data were taken from a study of cytomegalovirus exposure and HLA in healthy donors.

This clonotype originated in a man aged 18-30 years in good health and CMV-seronegative. The material sequenced was PBMCs. The gene calls are TRBV6-4 and TRBJ2-3; D is possibly TRBD1 (5 bases). This CDR3 reads CASSGQQGDTQYF. CDR3 DNA: TGTGCCAGCAGTGGACAGCAGGGAGATACGCAGTATTTT.